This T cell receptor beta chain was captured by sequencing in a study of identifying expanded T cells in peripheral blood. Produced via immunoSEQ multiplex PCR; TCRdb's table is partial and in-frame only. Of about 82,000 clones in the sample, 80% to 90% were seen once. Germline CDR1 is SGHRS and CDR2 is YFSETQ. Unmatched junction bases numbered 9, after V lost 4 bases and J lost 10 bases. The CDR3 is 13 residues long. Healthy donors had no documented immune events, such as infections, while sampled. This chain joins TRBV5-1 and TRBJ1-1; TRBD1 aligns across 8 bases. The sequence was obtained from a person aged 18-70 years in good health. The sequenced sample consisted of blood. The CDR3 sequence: CASSPGQGVRAFF. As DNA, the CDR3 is TGCGCCAGCAGCCCCGGACAGGGAGTTAGAGCTTTCTTT.